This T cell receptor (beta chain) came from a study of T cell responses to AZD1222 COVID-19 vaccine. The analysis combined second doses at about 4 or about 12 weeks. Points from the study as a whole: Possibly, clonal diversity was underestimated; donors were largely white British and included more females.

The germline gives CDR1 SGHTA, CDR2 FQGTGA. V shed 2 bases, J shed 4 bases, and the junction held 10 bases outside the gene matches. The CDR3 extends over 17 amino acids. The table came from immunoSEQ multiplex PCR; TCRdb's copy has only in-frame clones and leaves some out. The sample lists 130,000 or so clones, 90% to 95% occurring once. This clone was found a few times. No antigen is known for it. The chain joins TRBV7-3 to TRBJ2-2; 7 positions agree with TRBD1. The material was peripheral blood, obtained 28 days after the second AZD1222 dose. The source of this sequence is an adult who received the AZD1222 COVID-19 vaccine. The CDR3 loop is CASSLGGSGTATGELFF. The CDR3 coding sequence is TGTGCCAGCAGCTTAGGTGGCTCCGGGACAGCCACCGGGGAGCTGTTTTTT.